The T cell receptor beta chain described here comes from a study of beta chain features in type 1 diabetes. Overall study results and limits: TCRB CDR3s were moderately but significantly shorter in Type 1 diabetes patients in all four CD4+ subsets.

This CDR3 is built from 15 residues. Trimming left V 3 bases short and J 4 bases short, with 17 bases between. Germline loops: CDR1 SGDLS, CDR2 YYNGEE. Investigators reverse transcribed all isolated RNA, so they sequenced expressed TCRB transcripts. Data came from immunoSEQ multiplex PCR; TCRdb stores just in-frame clones and leaves some out. The sample has more than 300,000 clones; around 10% are singletons. Worth noting for this clone: Its specificity is unknown.

The clonotype comes from a young man with type 1 diabetes. Sequencing used central memory CD4+ T cells from blood. The chain links TRBV9 to TRBJ2-7, with D hard to call. The CDR3 region is CASSDATPPYYEQYF. DNA for the CDR3: TGTGCCAGCAGCGACGCGACCCCTCCATATTACGAGCAGTACTTC. The variable domain in full, completed from reference TRBV9 and TRBJ2-7, reads DSGVTQTPKHLITATGQRVTLRCSPRSGDLSVYWYQQSLDQGLQFLIQYYNGEERAKGNILERFSAQQFPDLHSELNLSSLELGDSALYFCASSDATPPYYEQYFGPGTRLTVT.